This record looks at one T cell receptor (beta chain) sequence and its context. This clone came up a few times. This receptor's antigen is unknown. Per-base quality was not reported, and no clone a single base away is much larger than it. Collaborating institutions collected whole blood in K2EDTA tubes following their own protocols. For TCRbeta analysis, collaborator samples were shipped as frozen whole blood, as isolated PBMCs, or as DNA extracted from either sample type. TCRbeta CDR3 regions were amplified from genomic DNA using the immunoSEQ Assay, a bias-controlled multiplex PCR. The paper's data handling went like this. The number of nucleated cells in each sample was estimated from the amplification of reference gene primers within the assay. To quantify the absolute abundance of each unique TCRbeta CDR3 rearrangement, sequence reads were collapsed and filtered. For each sample, productive Simpson clonality was calculated as the square root of Simpson's diversity index over productive rearrangements. The table comes from immuneACCESS by way of TCRdb, which keeps in-frame sequences with V and J called. Part of the clones is missing from these tables; in studies checked, under half for an unresolved V gene and the rest for unknown reasons. The V and J calls and the clone size are those of that table, but D and trimming were determined from the DNA. This sample holds about 12,000 clones; around nine tenths were observed only once. About 22% of the sample is held by the ten biggest clonotypes.

Including the terminal cysteine and phenylalanine, the CDR3 comprises 16 residues. The CDR3 DNA has 48 bases and is translated from base 1. V has 3 bases trimmed and J has 2 bases trimmed; junction bases matching no gene number 6. The germline V gene encodes CDR1 LGHDT and CDR2 YNNKEL (reference sequence). The data originate from a study of blood T cell repertoires in COVID-19 (dated by TCRdb to the early 2020s). In the study overall: Samples covering the acute and convalescent phases of COVID-19 were provided by collaborators in the United States, Italy and Spain. Where HLA class I and class II types were available, the types were taken from metadata supplied by the sample provider, not from assay-based typing. Sample metadata almost always included a de-identified subject ID, COVID-19 status, age in years and sex. A freely available public database, intended as a resource for researchers studying the immune response to SARS-CoV-2, is where the repertoires were released. The material from the prospective study consisted of cDNA or gDNA derived from T cells, B-cell-depleted T cells, or PBMCs. Samples came from the ongoing ImmuneRACE study (first 160 participants) plus 1,254 subjects from 6 global collaborators. Deeply sampled blood TCRbeta repertoires from subjects exposed to, actively infected with, or recovered from COVID-19 were included in the dataset. Here is what the overall study found, with its caveats: Clinical and demographic metadata were provided uncurated, with the amount varying by source and participant.

The chain couples TRBV3-1 (or the pseudogene TRBV3-2) to TRBJ2-2, with 7 middle bases fitting TRBD2. The receptor's source is a woman aged 55-75 years with active COVID-19. The sequenced material came from peripheral blood. This receptor has the CDR3 CASSQAGTTNTGELFF. At the DNA level, the sequence is TGTGCCAGCAGCCAGGCCGGGACTACCAACACCGGGGAGCTGTTTTTT.